This T cell receptor beta chain was identified in a study of beta chain features in type 1 diabetes (dated by TCRdb to 2016 to 2019). In terms of the full investigation: Mean age, gender distribution, total cell number and subset yield were not different between patients and healthy donors. A total of 100 million to 110 million sorted cells were examined across all samples, and a strong correlation was observed between cell number per subset and RNA yield. The study compared the TCRB repertoires of sorted circulating CD4+ T cell subsets in recently diagnosed type 1 diabetes patients with those in matched healthy donors. Regulatory and stem cell-like memory subsets were isolated from only 8 patients and roughly 8 healthy donors, whereas naive and central memory subsets came from all 28 donors. General study outcomes and caveats: Patients with type 1 diabetes made fewer insertions and deleted more nucleotides at VDJ recombination sites, implying thymic rearrangement abnormalities. Type 1 diabetes patients showed a moderate but significant shortening of TCRB CDR3 length in all four CD4+ subsets. The naive, central memory and regulatory TCRB repertoires appeared to resemble one another more closely among patients than among healthy donors. Only small numbers of individuals were included in the HLA sub-analyses, which left unresolved whether HLA type had any influence on TCRB rearrangement. PCR might favor shorter templates, but patient and control samples were amplified and corrected together, so any skew would affect both groups equally. Sequencing cDNA rather than genomic DNA could over-represent highly expressing activated cells, although activation and CD3 levels did not differ between groups.

All of the isolated RNA was reverse transcribed with the High Capacity cDNA Reverse Transcription Kit, so expressed TCRB transcripts were sequenced. Naive, central memory and regulatory T cell samples underwent deep immunoSEQ sequencing, averaging around 4 million total reads per sample. After sorted cells were lysed in RLT buffer, RNA was extracted with DNase-treated RNeasy Micro or Mini kits, with the choice depending on cell number. Each cell subset was processed separately to prevent cross-contamination, with patient and healthy donor samples processed together. Using the immunoSEQ multiplex PCR, TCRB sequences were amplified from cDNA into 87-bp fragments spanning the CDR3 region. The amplicons were sequenced using the Illumina HiSeq platform. Processing in the source paper ran as follows. PCR bias was computationally corrected using synthetic template baselines, reads within Hamming distance 2 were collapsed, and singletons that could not be merged were discarded. By aligning reads against IMGT, V, D and J genes, CDR3 length, and insertions or deletions at six rearrangement sites were assigned. Clonotype counts were normalized to sorted cell number within each subset before computing true diversity and Gini coefficients with the tcR R package. The overlap coefficient, calculated on TCRB nucleotide sequences, was used to quantify repertoire sharing. As a proxy for the pre-selection repertoire, out-of-frame TCRB sequences from naive cells were analyzed. TCRdb obtained this table from immuneACCESS and retained in-frame rearrangements with V and J assigned. These tables miss some clones; where compared with another copy, unresolved V genes account for less than half of the shortfall, and the remainder is unexplained. The V and J calls and clone size are taken from that table; D and trimming were inferred from the DNA. This sample gives 600,000 to 650,000 clones in total; 15% to 19% of them show up just once. The biggest ten clones account for about 0.093% of the sample.

Each donor gave one peripheral blood draw, averaging roughly 120 mL, which was collected into heparinised tubes. Naive, central memory, regulatory and stem cell-like memory CD4+ T cells were sorted on a BD FACSAria II using a panel including CD45RO, CCR7, CD25, CD127, CD95 and CD27. A purity above 95% was achieved for all sorted populations. Right away, PBMCs were isolated by Lymphoprep density gradient centrifugation and were stained directly, with no culture step. So that batch effects would be minimized, each experiment stained and sorted samples in pairs, pairing one healthy donor with one patient. Worth noting for this clone: The antigen this receptor binds is unknown. Qualities for individual bases were not recorded, and no much larger clone is one base off.

From cysteine to phenylalanine, the CDR3 is 16 amino acids long. Only the CDR3 DNA is retained, 48 bases long and in frame from the first base. Based on the germline V gene (reference sequence), the CDR1 and CDR2 sequences are MNHEY and SMNVEV. Trimming removed 4 bases from V and 7 bases from J; the gene matches leave 13 bases unexplained. Sequencing was done on a sample of naive CD4+ T cells from blood. The meaning of the sample's cell subset or site label: true naive CD4+ T cells. The origin of this receptor is a man aged 18-30 years in good health. This chain joins TRBV27 to TRBJ2-5; 9 bases in between match TRBD2. The CDR3 region has the sequence CASSSFRSSGRGTQYF. The sequenced DNA: TGTGCCAGCAGTTCTTTTAGAAGTAGCGGGAGAGGGACCCAGTACTTC.